The T cell receptor (beta chain) under discussion was sequenced for a study of blood T cells in healthy people across ages. This clonotype was seen a handful of times. Alongside a J-beta primer mix, a sample-barcoded 5' primer served in a second PCR lasting roughly 7 to 11 cycles. TCRdb reprocessed the 5' RACE reads with MiXCR, giving one entry per CDR3 protein. Of 650,000 to 800,000 distinct CDR3 sequences listed, around 50% are singletons. Those donating, healthy Caucasian individuals from Russia, were aged about 6 to 90. Germline V gene data show CDR1 as MDHEN and CDR2 as SYDVKM. This CDR3 is built from 13 residues. V was trimmed by 11 bases and J by 5 bases, leaving 17 bases between them.

Sample: blood. The sequence was obtained from an elderly woman in good health. This chain joins TRBV28 and TRBJ2-3; possibly TRBD1 or TRBD2 for D (6 bases each). The DNA of the CDR3 is TGTGCCTCTCTTGGAGGGGGAATAGATACGCAGTATTTT. The encoded protein is CASLGGGIDTQYF.